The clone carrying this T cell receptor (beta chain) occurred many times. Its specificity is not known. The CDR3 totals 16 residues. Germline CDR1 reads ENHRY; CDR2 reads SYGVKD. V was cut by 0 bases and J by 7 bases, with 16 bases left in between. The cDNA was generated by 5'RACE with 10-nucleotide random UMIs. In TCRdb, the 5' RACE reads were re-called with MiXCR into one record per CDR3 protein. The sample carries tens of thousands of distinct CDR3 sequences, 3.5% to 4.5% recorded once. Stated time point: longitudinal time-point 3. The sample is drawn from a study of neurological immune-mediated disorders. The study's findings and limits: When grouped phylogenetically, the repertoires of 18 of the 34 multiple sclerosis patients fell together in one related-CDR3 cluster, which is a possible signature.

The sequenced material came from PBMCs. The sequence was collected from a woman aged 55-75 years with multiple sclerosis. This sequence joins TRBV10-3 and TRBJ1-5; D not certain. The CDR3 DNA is TGTGCCATCAGTGAGTCGGGAACACCAAGAAAGCAGCCCCAGCATTTT. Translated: CAISESGTPRKQPQHF.